This T cell receptor (beta chain) was sequenced during a study of blood T cell repertoires in COVID-19 (dated by TCRdb to between 2020 and 2021). The study in broad terms: Samples covering the acute and convalescent phases of COVID-19 were provided by collaborators in the United States, Italy and Spain. The repertoires were released in a freely available public database meant as a resource for research on the immune response to SARS-CoV-2. The material from the prospective study consisted of cDNA or gDNA derived from T cells, B-cell-depleted T cells, or PBMCs. The dataset comprised deeply sampled blood TCRbeta repertoires from subjects exposed to, actively infected with, or recovered from COVID-19. Where HLA class I and class II types were available, the types were taken from metadata supplied by the sample provider, not from assay-based typing. Samples were obtained from the ongoing ImmuneRACE study (first 160 participants) and from roughly 1,300 subjects provided by 6 global collaborators. Nearly every sample came with metadata listing a de-identified subject ID, COVID-19 status, age in years and sex.

Taken from cysteine to phenylalanine, the CDR3 has 16 residues. The entry retains the CDR3 DNA only, 48 bases that are in frame from base 1. Trimming removed 8 bases from V and 3 bases from J; the gene matches leave 12 bases unexplained. As encoded in the germline V gene, CDR1 is KGHDR while CDR2 is SFDVKD. TCRbeta CDR3 regions were amplified from genomic DNA using the immunoSEQ Assay, a bias-controlled multiplex PCR. The authors' analysis ran thus. Nucleated cell counts per sample were estimated from amplification of reference gene primers within the assay. Sequence reads were collapsed and filtered to measure the absolute abundance of every unique TCRbeta CDR3 rearrangement. Productive Simpson clonality was computed per sample as the square root of Simpson's diversity index over productive rearrangements. TCRdb took over this immuneACCESS table, retaining in-frame rearrangements with V and J assigned. Such tables are incomplete; in checked studies, under half of the missing clones stem from an unresolved V gene, and the remainder is unexplained. That table gives V, J and clone size, and the DNA gave D and trimming. The sample has 180,000 or so clones on record, 82% of them singletons. 11% of the sample rests with the top ten.

As to this clone: This receptor's antigen is unknown. No much larger clonotype is one base removed from it; base qualities were not supplied.

Participants in the prospective study were aged roughly 18 to 100 years, lived in 20 to 25 United States geographic areas, and enrolled through a virtual design. In the prospective study, cohorts were assigned on the basis of participant-reported clinical history obtained from a screening survey and a study questionnaire. Recovered participants in ImmuneRACE Cohort 3 were defined by two consecutive negative NP/OP PCR tests, clearance by a healthcare professional, or resolution of symptoms. Each participant in the prospective study had whole blood, serum and a nasopharyngeal or oropharyngeal swab collected by mobile phlebotomists. Prospective study participants could optionally give additional blood draws and questionnaires over a 2-month period. Blood samples from the prospective study were shipped frozen or at room temperature prior to DNA extraction. General conclusions and limits of the study: Clinical and demographic metadata were provided uncurated, with the amount varying by source and participant.

Sequenced input: PBMCs or T cells enriched from blood (not recorded which). This receptor was obtained from a man over 45 who had recovered from COVID-19. The rearranged chain carries TRBV24-1 and TRBJ2-3, and 8 junction bases match TRBD2. The CDR3 protein is CATTAGGRSGTDTQYF. The DNA reads TGTGCCACCACTGCGGGCGGGAGGTCCGGGACAGATACGCAGTATTTT.